A selection of T cell receptor beta chains follows, all from one sample in a study of T cell responses to AZD1222 COVID-19 vaccine. Clones were read by immunoSEQ multiplex PCR, and TCRdb kept only the in-frame ones, dropping some. The sample yields approximately 190,000 clones, around 94% seen once. Material: peripheral blood, obtained 28 days after the second dose of the MenACWY control vaccine. The receptors come from an adult who received the MenACWY meningococcal vaccine as a control. The CDR3 runs from the conserved cysteine through the conserved F or W. Fields, in order: D gene, J gene, V gene, CDR3 DNA, CDR3 protein. A D gene is named only where the DNA matches it firmly.

- | TRBJ1-6 | TRBV7-9 | TGTGCCAGCAGCTTAGAAAAACGGGGGACCCACTTT | CASSLEKRGTHF
- | TRBJ2-1 | TRBV13 | TGTGCCAGCAGCTCCCCCCTGGACTCCTACAATGAGCAGTTCTTC | CASSSPLDSYNEQFF
- | TRBJ2-7 | TRBV5-1 | TGCGCCAGCAGCAGGGGAGGTGGTACGTACGAGCAGTACTTC | CASSRGGGTYEQYF
- | TRBJ2-1 | TRBV15 | TGTGCCGCCCGGGGGAGCTCCTACAATGAGCAGTTCTTC | CAARGSSYNEQFF
TRBD1 | TRBJ2-1 | TRBV5-1 | TGCGCCAGCAGCTTGGTCGCAGGGGGCGAAGAAAAGCAGTTCTTC | CASSLVAGGEEKQFF
- | TRBJ2-7 | TRBV7-2 | TGTGCCAGCAGCTTAGCAGGGACCTACGAGCAGTACTTC | CASSLAGTYEQYF
TRBD1 | TRBJ2-2 | TRBV9 | TGTGCCAGCAGCGTAGGAGGACAGGGGACCACCGGGGAGCTGTTTTTT | CASSVGGQGTTGELFF
- | TRBJ1-4 | TRBV24-1 | TGTGCCACCAGCCTGGTAGGATCTGAAAAACTGTTTTTT | CATSLVGSEKLFF
TRBD1 | TRBJ2-5 | TRBV2 | TGTGCCAGCAGGAGGGACAGGGGAAGTCCAGAGACCCAGTACTTC | CASRRDRGSPETQYF
TRBD2 | TRBJ2-2 | TRBV5-6 | TGTGCCAGCAGCTTGGTGCCGCGGGAGGGCCGGTCCGGGGAGCTGTTTTTT | CASSLVPREGRSGELFF